This passage covers 5 T cell receptor beta chains from one sample sequenced in a study of STAT5B mutations in CD4+ large granular lymphocyte leukemia. Clones were sequenced by immunoSEQ multiplex PCR, and TCRdb holds only the in-frame ones, with some missing. Here the sample spans tens of thousands of clones, about 85% being singletons. Sequencing was performed on CD4+ T cells from blood buffy coats. These receptor sequences come from a human donor in good health.

The rearrangement joins TRBV28 to TRBJ2-1; TRBD2 matches at 9 bases. Germline CDR1 and CDR2: MDHEN and SYDVKM. The CDR3 contains 15 residues. The V gene end was trimmed by 4 bases and the J gene end by 2 bases; junction bases not matched to a gene: 3. Written as DNA, the CDR3 is TGTGCCAGCAGTTCCGCTAGCGGGACCTACAATGAGCAGTTCTTC. Translated: CASSSASGTYNEQFF.

This clone appeared a few times. The chain employs TRBV28 and TRBJ2-7, with 10 bases lining up with TRBD1. This CDR3 contains 16 residues. J lost 5 bases, V lost 5 bases, and 12 bases had no gene match. From germline, CDR1 is MDHEN and CDR2 SYDVKM. The CDR3 spells CASSPPGTGEWDEQYF. CDR3 coding DNA: TGTGCCAGCAGTCCGCCCGGGACAGGGGAATGGGACGAGCAGTACTTC.

The chain uses TRBV27 and TRBJ2-6; the D call may be TRBD1 or TRBD2 (5 bases each). Per the germline V gene, CDR1 is MNHEY and CDR2 is SMNVEV (reference sequence). The CDR3 extends over 17 amino acids. Trimming took 6 bases from V and 4 from J, leaving 19 bases between them. The DNA for the CDR3 is TGTGCCAGCAGGGGGACCCGGGCTGCTTCGGGGGCCAACGTCCTGACTTTC. Its translation: CASRGTRAASGANVLTF.

This rearrangement joins TRBV4-1 to TRBJ1-1; D is undetermined. The CDR3 has 14 amino acids. The germline V and J ends were trimmed by 0 bases and 5 bases, with 10 bases remaining between them. Germline assignment: CDR1 MGHRA and CDR2 YSYEKL. CDR3 residues: CASSQELQRTEAFF. The CDR3 DNA sequence: TGCGCCAGCAGCCAAGAGCTTCAGAGGACTGAAGCTTTCTTT.

Regarding this clone: Relative to the germline gene, one junction end is altered; a read error may explain this. This chain uses TRBV11-2 with TRBJ1-1; D possibly corresponds to TRBD1 (5 bases). Germline-derived CDR1 and CDR2 are SGHAT and FQNNGV. CDR3 length equals 13 residues. CDR3 bases: TGTGCCAGCAGCTGGGGCACCCGAACTGGAGCTTTCTTT. Its protein product is CASSWGTRTGAFF.